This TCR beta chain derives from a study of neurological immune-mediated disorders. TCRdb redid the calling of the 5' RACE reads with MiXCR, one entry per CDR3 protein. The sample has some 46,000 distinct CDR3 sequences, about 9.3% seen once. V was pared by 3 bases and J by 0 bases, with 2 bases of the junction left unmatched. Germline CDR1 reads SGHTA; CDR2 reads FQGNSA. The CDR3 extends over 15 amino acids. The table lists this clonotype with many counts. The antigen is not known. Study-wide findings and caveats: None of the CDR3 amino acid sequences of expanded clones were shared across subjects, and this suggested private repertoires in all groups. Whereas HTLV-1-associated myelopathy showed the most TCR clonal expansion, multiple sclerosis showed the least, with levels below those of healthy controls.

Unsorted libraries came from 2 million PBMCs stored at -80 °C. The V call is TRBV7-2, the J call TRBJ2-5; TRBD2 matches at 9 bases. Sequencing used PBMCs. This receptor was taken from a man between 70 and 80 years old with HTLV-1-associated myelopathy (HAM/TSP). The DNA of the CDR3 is TGTGCCAGCAGCTTCCTAGCGGGGTACCAAGAGACCCAGTACTTC. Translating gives CASSFLAGYQETQYF.